Below, one T cell receptor (beta chain) is given with its context. The sample belongs to a study of T cells after yellow fever vaccination. MiXCR, applied by TCRdb to the 5' RACE reads, yields one record per CDR3 protein. The table shows some 320,000 distinct CDR3 sequences, with approximately 4% occurring only once. The sequence was obtained from a man aged 18 to 29 who received the YFV17D yellow fever vaccine. The sample was PBMCs, taken 5 days after the yellow fever booster vaccination.

CDR3 in amino acids: CASSLVSGGNSPLHF. The CDR3 DNA reads as TGTGCCAGCAGCTTAGTTTCAGGGGGGAATTCACCCCTCCACTTT. This sequence joins TRBV7-2 and TRBJ1-6; TRBD1 matches at 7 bases. Trimming removed 1 base from V and 7 bases from J; junction bases left unmatched: 4. The CDR3 extends over 15 amino acids. In germline, CDR1 is SGHTA, CDR2 FQGNSA.